What follows are 25 T cell receptor beta chains derived from one specimen sequenced in a study of T cells after posttransplantation cyclophosphamide. Using immunoSEQ multiplex PCR, the repertoire was profiled, and TCRdb retains in-frame clones only, with some absent. The sample holds roughly 30,000 clones; roughly 90% are singletons and the top ten take about 0.1%. The naive gate required viable CD3+CD4+ or CD3+CD8+ cells with CCR7+CD45RA+CD45RO-CD95-CD27+CD28+ phenotype. The sample taken for sequencing was naive CD4+ T cells sorted from blood. These receptor sequences come from a man aged 30 to 39 in good health and a related stem cell transplant donor.

This rearrangement joins TRBV6-1 to TRBJ1-1; the match to TRBD1 covers 10 bases. Germline CDR1 MNHNS, CDR2 SASEGT. The CDR3 is 14 residues long. Unmatched junction bases numbered 5, after V lost 4 bases and J lost 6 bases. CDR3 sequence: CASSGTGGRSEAFF. CDR3 bases: TGTGCCAGCAGTGGGACAGGGGGGAGGTCTGAAGCTTTCTTT.

The V call is TRBV6-5, the J call TRBJ2-3; perhaps TRBD1 as D (6 bases). Trimming took 2 bases from V and 4 from J, leaving 16 bases between them. CDR1 and CDR2 (germline): MNHEY, SVGAGI. This CDR3 has 16 residues. The chain's CDR3 is CASSYGAGVFSDTQYF. Written as DNA, the CDR3 is TGTGCCAGCAGTTACGGGGCAGGGGTGTTTTCAGATACGCAGTATTTT.

The chain joins TRBV5-1 to TRBJ2-5, with 14 bases that match TRBD2. The CDR3 is 16 amino acids. The V segment lost 7 bases and the J segment 2 bases; nucleotides outside the gene matches: 7. From germline, CDR1 is SGHRS and CDR2 YFSETQ. The CDR3 nucleotides are TGCGCCAGCTCCGAAGGACTAGCGGGGGGACAAGAGACCCAGTACTTC. It encodes CASSEGLAGGQETQYF.

The chain combines TRBV6-4 with TRBJ2-3; 12 bases are a match to TRBD2. The germline gives CDR1 MRHNA, CDR2 SNTAGT. J was trimmed by 4 bases and V by 0 bases; bases with no gene match: 2. The length of the CDR3 is 16 residues. CDR3 nucleotide sequence: TGTGCCAGCAGTGACTCGACTAGCGGGGGCCCAGATACGCAGTATTTT. Translated: CASSDSTSGGPDTQYF.

This rearrangement joins TRBV19 to TRBJ2-5; tentative D call: TRBD2 (7 bases). CDR1 is LNHDA and CDR2 is SQIVND in the germline V gene (reference sequence). Trimming took off 3 bases at V and 5 bases at J, with 13 bases between the two ends. This CDR3 region has 14 residues. The CDR3 DNA sequence: TGTGCCAGTAGTATTTCGGGGGGCTGGGAGACCCAGTACTTC. Its translation is CASSISGGWETQYF.

This clone appeared a single time. The V and J genes are TRBV19 and TRBJ1-1, with TRBD1 matching 9 bases. There are 15 residues in the CDR3. Losses at the gene ends were 7 bases for V and 5 bases for J; bases not matched to a gene: 11. CDR1 and CDR2 (germline): LNHDA, SQIVND (reference sequence). The CDR3 here is CASIDFGQGKTEAFF. The DNA of the CDR3 is TGTGCCAGTATAGATTTTGGACAGGGGAAAACTGAAGCTTTCTTT.

J is TRBJ2-5 and V is TRBV5-1, with 7 bases lining up with TRBD2. The germline CDR1 and CDR2 sequences are SGHRS and YFSETQ. The CDR3 contains 17 residues. Trimming removed 4 bases from V and 6 bases from J; junction bases left unmatched: 18. The CDR3 spells CASSPTVSGGGEKTQYF. The CDR3 coding sequence is TGCGCCAGCAGCCCTACTGTAAGTGGCGGGGGTGAAAAGACCCAGTACTTC.

This rearrangement joins TRBV5-1 to TRBJ2-3; 8 nucleotides line up with TRBD1. Germline V CDR1 and CDR2: SGHRS, YFSETQ. The CDR3 has 17 residues. Unmatched junction bases numbered 9, after V lost 0 bases and J lost 3 bases. The CDR3 sequence: CASSLGQGAVGTDTQYF. The CDR3 coding sequence is TGCGCCAGCAGCTTGGGGCAGGGGGCCGTAGGGACAGATACGCAGTATTTT.

The genes are TRBV28 and TRBJ1-2; D is perhaps TRBD1 (5 bases). Trimming cost V 2 bases and J 6 bases, with 16 bases left between them. In germline, CDR1 is MDHEN, CDR2 SYDVKM. The CDR3 loop spans 15 amino acids. The CDR3 loop is CASSLRFLGGNGYTF. CDR3 sequence (DNA): TGTGCCAGCAGTTTAAGGTTCTTGGGGGGAAATGGCTACACCTTC.

This sequence joins TRBV9 and TRBJ1-3, with D possibly matching TRBD1 (5 bases). The CDR3 sequence is 15 residues long. In germline, CDR1 is SGDLS, CDR2 YYNGEE. V shed 4 bases and J shed 0 bases, with 11 bases lying between them. CDR3 DNA: TGTGCCAGCAGCCCGGGGGTGAGCTCTGGAAACACCATATATTTT. Encoded protein: CASSPGVSSGNTIYF. Full variable domain (missing parts from reference TRBV9 and TRBJ1-3): DSGVTQTPKHLITATGQRVTLRCSPRSGDLSVYWYQQSLDQGLQFLIQYYNGEERAKGNILERFSAQQFPDLHSELNLSSLELGDSALYFCASSPGVSSGNTIYFGEGSWLTVV.

The chain's CDR3 is CASSPRTGWNSPLHF. The CDR3 DNA is TGCGCCAGCAGCCCAAGGACAGGATGGAATTCACCCCTCCACTTT. The V call is TRBV4-1, the J call TRBJ1-6, with 7 nucleotides matching TRBD1. The CDR3 is 15 amino acids. V shed 4 bases, J shed 7 bases, and the junction held 7 bases outside the gene matches. Germline V lookup: CDR1 MGHRA, CDR2 YSYEKL.

This clone was seen just once. J is TRBJ2-3 and V is TRBV5-1; TRBD1 matches at 8 bases. Germline CDR1 and CDR2: SGHRS and YFSETQ. V shed 4 bases and J 0 bases; nucleotides not matched to a gene: 1. The CDR3 totals 14 residues. For the CDR3, the DNA is TGCGCCAGCAGCAGGGACAGGAGCACAGATACGCAGTATTTT. It specifies CASSRDRSTDTQYF.

The rearrangement joins TRBV4-1 to TRBJ1-5, with a possible D match to TRBD1 (6 bases). The germline V and J ends were trimmed by 3 bases and 6 bases, with 12 bases remaining between them. Germline assignment: CDR1 MGHRA and CDR2 YSYEKL. The CDR3 consists of 14 residues. The CDR3 bases are TGCGCCAGCAGCCATCCCTTACAGGGTCAGCCCCAGCATTTT. As protein: CASSHPLQGQPQHF.

The chain links TRBV5-1 to TRBJ1-2; D uncertain. The CDR3 consists of 13 residues. Per the germline V gene, CDR1 is SGHRS and CDR2 is YFSETQ. V lost 0 bases and J lost 1, with 4 bases in between. For the CDR3, the DNA is TGCGCCAGCAGCTTGGCTTATAACTATGGCTACACCTTC. This translates into CASSLAYNYGYTF.

The chain recombines TRBV6-4 with TRBJ1-6; tentative D call: TRBD1 (5 bases). Germline CDR1 reads MRHNA; CDR2 reads SNTAGT. This CDR3 comprises 14 residues. The V and J ends lost 3 bases and 9 bases respectively, with 12 bases between them. CDR3 amino acids: CASSERGRSSPLHF. The CDR3 DNA is TGTGCCAGCAGTGAAAGGGGCCGGAGTTCACCCCTCCACTTT.

The chain employs TRBV11-2 and TRBJ2-4; D gene unclear. The length of the CDR3 is 15 residues. V lost 4 bases to trimming and J lost 0 bases, with 10 bases between them. Germline V CDR1 and CDR2: SGHAT, FQNNGV. The CDR3 DNA is TGTGCCAGCAGCTCATTACAGCTAGCCAAAAACATTCAGTACTTC. Translating it yields CASSSLQLAKNIQYF.

Comment on this clone: An end of the junction differs from the germline gene, which may be a read error. The J gene is TRBJ1-2, the V gene TRBV9; a possible D gene is TRBD1 (6 bases). Germline values: CDR1 SGDLS, CDR2 YYNGEE. The CDR3 is 13 amino acids. This CDR3 is CASSATGIYGHTF. For the CDR3, the DNA is TGTGCCAGCAGCGCCACAGGGATTTATGGCCACACCTTC.

CDR3 protein: CASSMGGRNTGELFF. The CDR3 DNA sequence: TGTGCCAGTAGTATGGGTGGGAGGAACACCGGGGAGCTGTTTTTT. The chain uses TRBV19 and TRBJ2-2; the D gene is possibly TRBD2 (5 bases). The CDR3 has 15 amino acids. V dropped 3 bases and J dropped 1 base, with 9 bases sitting between them. The germline V gene encodes CDR1 LNHDA and CDR2 SQIVND (reference sequence).

The rearrangement joins TRBV11-2 to TRBJ2-7; perhaps TRBD2 as D (5 bases). V lost 5 bases and J lost 6, with 14 bases in between. Germline V CDR1 and CDR2: SGHAT, FQNNGV. The CDR3 sequence is 13 residues long. CDR3 amino acids: CASSARTAVEQYF. The CDR3 DNA sequence: TGTGCCAGCAGCGCCCGGACTGCGGTCGAGCAGTACTTC.

This clone was seen more than once but under ten times. The rearrangement links TRBV7-9 to TRBJ1-4, with 8 bases aligning to TRBD1. From germline, CDR1 is SEHNR and CDR2 FQNEAQ (reference sequence). This CDR3 contains 14 residues. The ends lost 1 base at V and 5 bases at J; junction bases unmatched: 0. As DNA, the CDR3 is TGTGCCAGCAGCTTAGGACAGGGGAATGAAAAACTGTTTTTT. This sequence encodes CASSLGQGNEKLFF.

The chain joins TRBV19 to TRBJ2-2; D is uncertain. There are 14 residues in the CDR3. Germline V gene lookup returns CDR1 LNHDA and CDR2 SQIVND (reference sequence). The germline V and J ends were trimmed by 2 bases and 6 bases, with 10 bases remaining between them. CDR3 nucleotides: TGTGCCAGTAGTATACTAACTAACCCCGGGGAGCTGTTTTTT. Translated: CASSILTNPGELFF.

The chain couples TRBV7-9 to TRBJ1-5, with D perhaps matching TRBD1 (5 bases). Between the trimmed V and J ends, which lost 3 bases and 5 bases, there was a span of 11 bases. Germline CDR1 is SEHNR and CDR2 is FQNEAQ (reference sequence). The CDR3 length is 14 residues. The CDR3 is CASSFGGTHQPQHF. CDR3 in DNA: TGTGCCAGCAGCTTCGGCGGGACCCATCAGCCCCAGCATTTT.

The rearrangement joins TRBV5-1 to TRBJ2-7; D gene ambiguous. The germline V gene has CDR1 SGHRS and CDR2 YFSETQ. V shed 3 bases and J shed 0 bases, with 10 bases lying between them. The CDR3 is made up of 14 amino acids. The chain's CDR3 is CASSSSGDSYEQYF. CDR3 coding DNA: TGCGCCAGCAGCTCTTCAGGTGACTCCTACGAGCAGTACTTC.

CDR3 bases: TGTGCCAGCAGTGATCGGAGGACCGGGGAGCTGTTTTTT. Protein sequence: CASSDRRTGELFF. The chain links TRBV25-1 to TRBJ2-2; weak D call: TRBD2 (5 bases). This CDR3 contains 13 residues. The V end was cut by 3 bases, the J end by 5 bases, with 7 bases between. Germline-derived CDR1 and CDR2 are MGHDK and SYGVNS. The whole variable domain, filled in from reference TRBV25-1 and TRBJ2-2, reads EADIYQTPRYLVIGTGKKITLECSQTMGHDKMYWYQQDPGMELHLIHYSYGVNSTEKGDLSSESTVSRIRTEHFPLTLESARPSHTSQYLCASSDRRTGELFFGEGSRLTVL.

This clone was found once. The chain uses TRBV7-3 and TRBJ2-7; 7 bases agree with TRBD1. CDR1 and CDR2 from the germline V gene are SGHTA and FQGTGA. CDR3 size: 15 residues. J lost 3 bases, V lost 3 bases, and 8 bases had no gene match. Written as DNA, the CDR3 is TGTGCCAGCAGCTTTGCAGCGACAGGGATCTACGAGCAGTACTTC. This codes for CASSFAATGIYEQYF.